Here is one T cell receptor (beta chain) with its context. The data are from a study of T cell responses to AZD1222 COVID-19 vaccine. The V gene's germline CDR1 is SQVTM and CDR2 ANQGSEA. J gave up 0 bases and V 3 bases, and 3 bases lay outside the gene matches. This CDR3 has 14 amino acids. Libraries were prepared by immunoSEQ multiplex PCR; TCRdb keeps only in-frame clonotypes and omits some of them. The table has some 120,000 clones, 84% seen once. The chain recombines TRBV29-1 with TRBJ1-1, with TRBD1 identical over 8 bases. Sequencing was performed on peripheral blood, taken 28 days after the second AZD1222 dose. This receptor was taken from an adult who received the AZD1222 COVID-19 vaccine. CDR3 DNA: TGCAGCGTTGACCAGGGGGCGTTGAACACTGAAGCTTTCTTT. This codes for CSVDQGALNTEAFF.